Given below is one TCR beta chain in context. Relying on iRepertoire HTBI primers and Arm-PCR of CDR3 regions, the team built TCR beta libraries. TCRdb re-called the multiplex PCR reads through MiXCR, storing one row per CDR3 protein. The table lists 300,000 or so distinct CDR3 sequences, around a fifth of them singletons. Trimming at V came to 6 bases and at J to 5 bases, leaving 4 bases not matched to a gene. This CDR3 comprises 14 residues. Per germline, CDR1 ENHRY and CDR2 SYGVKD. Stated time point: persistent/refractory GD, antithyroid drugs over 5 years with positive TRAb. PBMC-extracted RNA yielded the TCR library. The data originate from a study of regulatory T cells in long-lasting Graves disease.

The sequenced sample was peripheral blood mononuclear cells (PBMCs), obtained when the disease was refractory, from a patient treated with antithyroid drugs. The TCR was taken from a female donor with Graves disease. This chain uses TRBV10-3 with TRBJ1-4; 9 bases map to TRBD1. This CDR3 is CAIRAGTGNEKLFF. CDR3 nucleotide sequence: TGTGCCATCAGGGCCGGGACAGGGAATGAAAAACTGTTTTTT.